One and the same sample provided the 21 T cell receptor beta chains below, sequenced in a study of blood T cell repertoires in COVID-19. Assay used: immunoSEQ multiplex PCR; TCRdb lists only in-frame clones, some missing. This table holds roughly 250,000 clones, roughly 82% found once. Sequencing used peripheral blood. Source of these receptors: a woman older than 75 with active or convalescent COVID-19.

The gene calls are TRBV6-5 and TRBJ1-5, with D possibly matching TRBD1 (6 bases). Germline V gene sequence: CDR1 MNHEY, CDR2 SVGAGI. The germline V and J ends were trimmed by 6 bases and 0 bases, with 12 bases remaining between them. The CDR3 is made up of 15 amino acids. The CDR3 sequence: CASRDTGNSNQPQHF. CDR3 DNA: TGTGCCAGCAGAGACACAGGGAATAGCAATCAGCCCCAGCATTTT.

DNA for the CDR3: TGTGCCAGCAGTTTATATCCAGGAGGAGACGAGCAGTACTTC. Protein: CASSLYPGGDEQYF. This rearrangement joins TRBV28 to TRBJ2-7; D may be TRBD2 (5 bases). Trimming stripped 1 base from V and 5 bases from J, with 12 bases between. Per germline, CDR1 MDHEN and CDR2 SYDVKM. The CDR3 spans 14 residues.

This clone has only one observation. The V and J genes are TRBV10-3 and TRBJ1-2; 7 positions agree with TRBD1. This CDR3 region has 14 residues. CDR1 is ENHRY and CDR2 is SYGVKD in the germline V gene. Trimming took 7 bases from V and 7 from J; bases not matched to a gene: 12. The CDR3 sequence: CAITINSQGGGYTF. The DNA of the CDR3 is TGTGCCATCACTATAAACAGCCAGGGGGGTGGCTACACCTTC.

This sequence joins TRBV3-1 (or the pseudogene TRBV3-2) and TRBJ2-7; D call uncertain. This CDR3 comprises 12 residues. Germline-derived CDR1 and CDR2 are LGHDT and YNNKEL (reference sequence). Between the trimmed V and J ends, which lost 4 bases and 6 bases, there was a span of 10 bases. For the CDR3, the DNA is TGTGCCAGCAGCCGAGTCGGTGGCGAGCAGTACTTC. It is translated as CASSRVGGEQYF.

The genes are TRBV5-4 and TRBJ1-2, with D possibly being TRBD1 (6 bases). Trimming stripped 3 bases from V and 4 bases from J, with 16 bases between. The CDR3 covers 15 residues. Germline V CDR1 and CDR2: SGHNT, YYREEE (reference sequence). CDR3 nucleotide sequence: TGTGCCAGCAGCTCGAGACAAACAGGGACCTATGGCTACACCTTC. This translates into CASSSRQTGTYGYTF.

The genes are TRBV5-5 and TRBJ1-4, with 7 bases fitting TRBD1. This CDR3 comprises 16 residues. Looked up from germline, CDR1 is SGHKS and CDR2 is YYEKEE (reference sequence). The J segment lost 8 bases and the V segment lost 3 bases, leaving 13 bases of the junction unmatched. The CDR3 DNA reads as TGTGCCAGCAGCTCAGATACCGGGACAGCGGGCGAAAAACTGTTTTTT. Translation gives CASSSDTGTAGEKLFF.

The J gene is TRBJ2-3, the V gene TRBV6-5; D call uncertain. Trimming took 2 bases from V and 3 from J, leaving 12 bases between them. The CDR3 covers 15 residues. The germline V gene has CDR1 MNHEY and CDR2 SVGAGI. This CDR3 is CASSYGPGPTDTQYF. The CDR3 DNA is TGTGCCAGCAGTTACGGCCCAGGCCCAACAGATACGCAGTATTTT.

V gene TRBV10-3 combines with J gene TRBJ1-5; D is possibly TRBD1 (5 bases). This CDR3 spans 15 amino acids. Germline assignment: CDR1 ENHRY and CDR2 SYGVKD. V shed 1 base and J shed 0 bases, with 7 bases lying between them. The CDR3 loop is CAISEWGGSNQPQHF. As DNA, the CDR3 is TGTGCCATCAGTGAGTGGGGGGGTAGCAATCAGCCCCAGCATTTT.

This clone was seen a handful of times. The rearrangement links TRBV28 to TRBJ1-4; D gene ambiguous. The V and J ends lost 7 bases and 8 bases respectively, with 20 bases between them. CDR1 MDHEN and CDR2 SYDVKM come from the germline V gene. The CDR3 loop spans 15 amino acids. CDR3 loop: CASTAPVGREEKLFF. DNA of the CDR3: TGTGCCAGCACCGCTCCCGTTGGGCGTGAAGAAAAACTGTTTTTT.

The chain combines TRBV7-2 with TRBJ1-2, with D uncertain. This CDR3 spans 15 amino acids. Looked up from germline, CDR1 is SGHTA and CDR2 is FQGNSA. With 1 base removed from V and 4 bases from J, the gap between germline ends came to 13 bases. CDR3 sequence (DNA): TGTGCCAGCAGCTTAGGAGGGTATAGAGGCTATGGCTACACCTTC. As protein: CASSLGGYRGYGYTF.

The chain joins TRBV7-9 to TRBJ1-6; D is perhaps TRBD1 (5 bases). Trimming pared 1 base from V and 0 bases from J, leaving 10 bases between. From germline, CDR1 is SEHNR and CDR2 FQNEAQ (reference sequence). There are 17 residues in the CDR3. DNA for the CDR3: TGTGCCAGCAGCTTAGGGGGCGACCTCTCCTATAATTCACCCCTCCACTTT. Encoded protein: CASSLGGDLSYNSPLHF.

V and J are TRBV5-1 and TRBJ1-1; D uncertain. V was cut by 0 bases and J by 0 bases, with 6 bases left in between. The CDR3 consists of 14 residues. The germline V gene has CDR1 SGHRS and CDR2 YFSETQ. CDR3 coding DNA: TGCGCCAGCAGCTTGGACATCATGAACACTGAAGCTTTCTTT. As protein: CASSLDIMNTEAFF.

The chain has TRBV6-4 and TRBJ1-4; 8 bases are shared with TRBD1. The V segment lost 9 bases and the J segment 6 bases; nucleotides outside the gene matches: 15. Looked up from germline, CDR1 is MRHNA and CDR2 is SNTAGT. The CDR3 consists of 16 residues. In nucleotides, the CDR3 is TGTGCCAGAGTGAGGGGCGGCAGGGGGCGGGATGAAAAACTGTTTTTT. It specifies CARVRGGRGRDEKLFF.

The chain has TRBV5-1 and TRBJ2-5, with 11 bases aligning to TRBD2. The CDR3 is 16 residues long. Germline values: CDR1 SGHRS, CDR2 YFSETQ. J was trimmed by 0 bases and V by 10 bases; bases with no gene match: 11. Here the CDR3 DNA reads TGCGCCGGGCTTCTAGCGGGAGGAGGGGACCAAGAGACCCAGTACTTC. This translates into CAGLLAGGGDQETQYF.

J is TRBJ1-1 and V is TRBV28; D may be TRBD1 (5 bases). CDR3 size: 14 residues. The germline CDR1 and CDR2 sequences are MDHEN and SYDVKM. Trimming cost V 6 bases and J 1 base, with 12 bases left between them. The CDR3 sequence is CASREGPQNTEAFF. The CDR3 nucleotides are TGTGCCAGCAGGGAGGGACCACAGAACACTGAAGCTTTCTTT.

V usage is TRBV30 and J usage is TRBJ1-2, with TRBD1 matching over 8 bases. The J segment lost 4 bases and the V segment lost 0 bases, leaving 16 bases of the junction unmatched. From germline, CDR1 is GTSNPN and CDR2 SVGIG (reference sequence). The CDR3 totals 18 residues. The CDR3 DNA reads TGTGCCTGGAGTGTAAGGGGCGGGACAGGAGATTTTTTCTATGGCTACACCTTC. It specifies CAWSVRGGTGDFFYGYTF. Combining the CDR3 with reference TRBV30 and TRBJ1-2 gives the whole variable domain SQTIHQWPATLVQPVGSPLSLECTVEGTSNPNLYWYRQAAGRGLQLLFYSVGIGQISSEVPQNLSASRPQDRQFILSSKKLLLSDSGFYLCAWSVRGGTGDFFYGYTFGSGTRLTVV.

V gene TRBV5-6 combines with J gene TRBJ2-7; 7 bases are a match to TRBD1. The CDR3 is 18 residues long. With 0 bases clipped from V and 2 bases from J, the junction kept 14 bases outside the gene matches. In germline, CDR1 is SGHDT, CDR2 YYEEEE. The CDR3 DNA sequence: TGTGCCAGCAGCTTGGCCTACGTCCGGGACAGACCGACCTACGAGCAGTACTTC. This translates into CASSLAYVRDRPTYEQYF.

In regard to this clone: Other nucleotide sequences from this sample produce the same CDR3. The J gene is TRBJ2-5, the V gene TRBV5-1, with D tentatively TRBD1 (5 bases). Germline CDR1 is SGHRS and CDR2 is YFSETQ. The V and J ends lost 1 base and 3 bases respectively, with 7 bases between them. This CDR3 has 13 amino acids. CDR3 sequence: CASSLTGEETQYF. The CDR3 DNA reads as TGCGCCAGCAGCTTGACAGGAGAAGAGACCCAGTACTTC.

The CDR3 DNA follows: TGCGCCAGCAGCTCCGGACAGGGTGGCTGGGAGACCCAGTACTTC. Protein product: CASSSGQGGWETQYF. The gene calls are TRBV5-1 and TRBJ2-5; 8 nucleotides match TRBD1. This CDR3 contains 15 residues. Germline V gene lookup returns CDR1 SGHRS and CDR2 YFSETQ. Trimming at V came to 3 bases and at J to 5 bases, leaving 9 bases not matched to a gene.

This chain connects TRBV2 to TRBJ1-2, with D unclear. The CDR3 is 11 residues long. V was shortened by 7 bases and J by 4 bases, with 7 bases between the two germline ends. CDR1 and CDR2 from the germline V gene are SNHLY and FYNNEI. CDR3: CASTQSYGYTF. In nucleotides, the CDR3 is TGTGCCAGCACTCAGTCCTATGGCTACACCTTC.

CDR3 loop: CASRLGGYGYTF. CDR3 DNA sequence: TGTGCCAGCCGATTGGGGGGGTATGGCTACACCTTC. The chain couples TRBV28 to TRBJ1-2; D possibly corresponds to TRBD1 (5 bases). The CDR3 totals 12 residues. Trimming cost V 8 bases and J 5 bases, with 12 bases left between them. Germline V lookup: CDR1 MDHEN, CDR2 SYDVKM.